This TCR beta chain was recorded in a study of cytomegalovirus exposure and HLA in healthy donors. Points from the study as a whole: A later analysis by the authors found several of the most significant clusters apparently linked to common viral pathogens. There were reportedly fewer N-insertions in an Asian-associated ancestry cluster than the roughly 670-donor mean, in a later analysis. Data from an earlier analysis indicated that most TCR beta V segments were productive either about 87% or about 30% of the time. Among immune exposure information, only CMV serostatus was available.

The PCR employed 60 Vbeta primers together with 13 Jbeta primers. The table came from immunoSEQ multiplex PCR; TCRdb's copy has only in-frame clones and leaves some out. The sample comprises roughly 140,000 clones, about four fifths of which are singletons, and 4.1% rests with the top ten. This clone came up once. The target antigen is unknown. Sequenced sample: PBMCs. The TCR originated in a man aged 40-50 years in good health and CMV-seropositive.

CDR3 sequence: CASSYRVYEQYF. CDR3 bases: TGTGCCAGCTCATACAGGGTATACGAGCAGTACTTC. The chain uses TRBV18 and TRBJ2-7; possibly TRBD1 for D (6 bases). This CDR3 spans 12 amino acids. From germline, CDR1 is KGHSH and CDR2 LQKENI. V was clipped by 5 bases and J by 4 bases, with 9 bases between them.